This T cell receptor (beta chain) was identified during a study of T-cell memory formation after mild COVID-19. Regarding the study as a whole: Among clones contracting day 15 to 85, CD4/CD8 was balanced, whereas later expanders leaned CD4+. Some SARS-CoV-2-responding clones were already detected in memory before infection. Contracting CD4+ clones lay largely in CM and EM, with CD8+ ones residing in EMRA.

TCR alpha and TCR beta cDNA libraries with sample barcodes and UMIs came from 5'RACE using constant-segment primers. TCRdb called the 5' RACE reads again in MiXCR, with one record for every CDR3 protein. The profile covers about 290,000 distinct CDR3 sequences, with roughly 15% appearing a single time and approximately 23% taken by the ten largest. The germline V gene encodes CDR1 SEHNR and CDR2 FQNEAQ (reference sequence). V dropped 3 bases and J dropped 6 bases, with 11 bases sitting between them. CDR3 length: 13 residues. This clonotype was seen a few times. Its target is unknown. This sequence was found in a man between 18 and 35 years old who had mild COVID-19 (a few samples of this study predate the infection). Cell type and time point are not known. The gene calls are TRBV7-9 and TRBJ1-1; no clear D gene. Sequencing was carried out using PBMCs or a T cell subset sorted from them (not recorded which). CDR3 in DNA: TGTGCCAGCAGCTTGATAGAGGTCGCTGAAGCTTTCTTT. It yields the protein CASSLIEVAEAFF.